This T cell receptor (beta chain) was sequenced during a study of shared T cell receptors in the human thymus (dated by TCRdb to the early 2020s). At the level of the whole study: The study examined how the human thymus generates shared, self-reactive T-cell receptor alpha chains.

The CDR3 holds 20 amino acids from the cysteine to the phenylalanine. The only DNA kept is the CDR3, 60 bases in frame from the first base. V is trimmed back by 3 bases and J by 0 bases, and the junction contains 14 bases that no gene match accounts for. CDR1 and CDR2 are drawn from the germline V gene: LGHNA, YNFKEQ. With respect to this clone: Its antigen is not yet known. Per-nucleotide qualities are absent, and no much larger clonotype sits a single base away.

The library was made by the immunoSEQ multiplex PCR assay. What TCRdb holds here is the immuneACCESS table cut down to in-frame rearrangements. Part of the clones is not present; checked against another copy, under half of the missing clones reflect an unresolved V gene, and the others are unexplained. In all, the sample holds hundreds of thousands of clones, and 70% to 80% of those were seen once. The ten biggest clones cover more than 0.01% of the sample. This sample was also put to use in a study of human thymus T cells. From the second report: The donors were immunologically healthy infants in Finland who had open corrective cardiac surgery for congenital heart defects. The thymus tissue came from surgical resects taken out during corrective cardiac surgery. Both the thymic and the peripheral blood repertoires appeared to show biased V and J gene segment usage. According to the related research, thymic TCR repertoires were highly overlapping among unrelated individuals. The study used eight infant thymus samples plus four related peripheral blood samples to characterize TCR alpha and beta repertoires. The infant donors were about 7 to 244 days old, and the cohort included six or seven males and a couple of females. After being mechanically released from the tissue, thymocytes were kept at -70 degrees C in pellets of roughly 9.5-31 million cells. A QIAsymphony instrument was used to extract genomic DNA from the frozen cell pellets. The immunoSEQ multiplex PCR assay was used to amplify the TCRB and TCRAD loci from a standardized quantity of quality-controlled genomic DNA. Amplicons spanned the V(D)J region at a length sufficient to cover the CDR3 and identify V and J genes. Through the commercial immunoSEQ service, the amplicons were sequenced on an Illumina platform. Primer bias and sequencing errors were corrected as previously described, and TCRAD and TCRB were defined on the basis of the IMGT database. The repertoires were analysed using immunoSEQ Analyzer 3.0 and VDJTools for basic statistics, V/J segment usage, diversity estimates, rarefaction and pairwise overlap. Chao1, ChaoE, Efron-Thisted, Shannon and inverse Simpson indices were used to estimate diversity, which was also estimated on datasets down-sampled to the smallest sample. Repertoire overlap was assessed by strict matching of CDR3 nucleotide sequence, V gene and J gene, and clustering was done by Jaccard-based multidimensional scaling. Thymus samples yielded on average approximately 800,000 unique TCRB clonotypes, compared with 80,000 to 85,000 from blood samples.

Recombination connected TRBV4-2 to TRBJ1-5; 10 middle bases align to TRBD1. The sequenced material came from thymocytes. The clonotype comes from a boy less than two years old with a congenital heart defect. Donor details come from another sample of the same person, matched by shared clones. The DNA is TGTGCCAGCAGCCAGGACCGACGGGACAGGGGATTCTATAGCAATCAGCCCCAGCATTTT. Translated, this is CASSQDRRDRGFYSNQPQHF.